One and the same sample provided the 11 T cell receptor beta chains below, sequenced in a study of T cell responses to AZD1222 COVID-19 vaccine. This table comes from immunoSEQ multiplex PCR, and its TCRdb copy is limited to in-frame clones, with some not included. The sample has some 120,000 clones, roughly 88% seen once. This sample comprised peripheral blood, obtained on day 0 of AZD1222 vaccination. All receptors come from an adult in good health.

This chain uses TRBV5-1 with TRBJ1-6; 10 bases align to TRBD1. CDR3 length equals 15 residues. The germline V gene has CDR1 SGHRS and CDR2 YFSETQ. The junction had 7 bases not matched to a gene; V was cut back by 4 bases and J by 9 bases. CDR3 nucleotide sequence: TGCGCCAGCAGCCCCCTGGGGGACAGGGGTTCACCCCTCCACTTT. This codes for CASSPLGDRGSPLHF.

This clone was seen only once. V gene TRBV5-4 combines with J gene TRBJ1-1, with D perhaps TRBD1 (6 bases). Between the trimmed V and J ends, which lost 2 bases and 4 bases, there was a span of 9 bases. The CDR3 sequence is 13 residues long. CDR1 is SGHNT, CDR2 YYREEE, per germline (reference sequence). The CDR3: CASSLTGRTEAFF. The CDR3 bases are TGTGCCAGCAGCTTAACAGGGCGCACTGAAGCTTTCTTT.

The rearrangement joins TRBV6-5 to TRBJ1-1; D is unresolved. Per germline, CDR1 MNHEY and CDR2 SVGAGI. The V end was cut by 6 bases, the J end by 5 bases, with 13 bases between. This CDR3 region has 13 residues. CDR3 region: CASRVGSGTEAFF. DNA of the CDR3: TGTGCCAGCAGGGTCGGTTCTGGAACTGAAGCTTTCTTT.

In its sample, this clone was seen once. The J gene is TRBJ2-1, the V gene TRBV5-1, with a possible D match to TRBD2 (6 bases). Looked up from germline, CDR1 is SGHRS and CDR2 is YFSETQ. The CDR3 is 13 residues long. V lost 3 bases and J 4 bases, leaving 8 bases between the germline ends. The CDR3 coding sequence is TGCGCCAGCAGCTCCGGGACTTACAATGAGCAGTTCTTC. Translation gives CASSSGTYNEQFF.

The rearrangement links TRBV6-1 to TRBJ2-2; 10 bases are shared with TRBD2. V lost 2 bases, J lost 1 base, and 4 bases stayed unmatched. The V gene's germline CDR1 is MNHNS and CDR2 SASEGT. The CDR3 covers 17 residues. For the CDR3, the DNA is TGTGCCAGCAGTGAACGCCTAGCGGGGGTGAACACCGGGGAGCTGTTTTTT. This sequence encodes CASSERLAGVNTGELFF.

This clone was seen at least ten times. This chain joins TRBV24-1 and TRBJ2-2, with no clear D. V was shortened by 0 bases and J by 7 bases, with 5 bases between the two germline ends. CDR3 length equals 13 residues. In germline, CDR1 is KGHDR, CDR2 SFDVKD. CDR3 nucleotides: TGTGCCACCAGTGATTTGGGGGTCGGGGAGCTGTTTTTT. It is translated as CATSDLGVGELFF.

The chain carries TRBV11-3 and TRBJ2-7; 7 bases are shared with TRBD1. The CDR3 loop spans 13 amino acids. Trimming at V came to 6 bases and at J to 6 bases, leaving 8 bases not matched to a gene. Germline CDR1 is SGHNT and CDR2 is YENEEA. The CDR3 here is CASRNRGGFEQYF. CDR3 coding DNA: TGTGCCAGCAGAAACAGGGGTGGTTTCGAGCAGTACTTC.

This chain joins TRBV28 and TRBJ1-3; D ambiguous. Germline CDR1 is MDHEN and CDR2 is SYDVKM. CDR3 size: 15 residues. V lost 3 bases and J lost 0, with 9 bases in between. The CDR3 DNA reads as TGTGCCAGCAGTTTGGAGGGCTCCTCTGGAAACACCATATATTTT. This gives the protein CASSLEGSSGNTIYF.

The chain links TRBV30 to TRBJ1-1, with TRBD1 as a possible D gene (5 bases). The germline CDR1 and CDR2 sequences are GTSNPN and SVGIG (reference sequence). The CDR3 loop spans 14 amino acids. The V end was cut by 1 base, the J end by 7 bases, with 16 bases between. CDR3 loop: CAWSDPPQQGEAFF. CDR3 bases: TGTGCCTGGAGTGACCCCCCCCAGCAGGGTGAAGCTTTCTTT.

The genes are TRBV25-1 and TRBJ2-1, with 9 bases identical to TRBD2. Germline V gene lookup returns CDR1 MGHDK and CDR2 SYGVNS. The CDR3 runs to 15 residues. J lost 4 bases, V lost 8 bases, and 9 bases had no gene match. The CDR3, as DNA: TGTGCCAGCCGACCGGGACTAGCCAAATACAATGAGCAGTTCTTC. Encoded protein: CASRPGLAKYNEQFF.

The chain employs TRBV7-3 and TRBJ2-2, with 9 nucleotides matching TRBD1. Germline values: CDR1 SGHTA, CDR2 FQGTGA. The V segment lost 0 bases and the J segment 4 bases; nucleotides outside the gene matches: 6. This CDR3 has 17 residues. The chain's CDR3 is CASSLTRDRASTGELFF. The DNA of the CDR3 is TGTGCCAGCAGCTTAACTCGGGACAGGGCCAGCACCGGGGAGCTGTTTTTT.